Described below is a single TCR beta chain sequence and its context. These data originate in a study of T cells in tuberculosis. Trimming removed 5 bases from V and 3 bases from J, with 8 bases in between. Germline CDR1 and CDR2: LNHDA and SQIVND (reference sequence). The CDR3 totals 12 residues. Time point meaning: new active TB diagnosis, blood taken before or within 7 days of starting treatment. Sequencing was performed with immunoSEQ multiplex PCR; in TCRdb, only in-frame clones are kept and a portion is missing. The sample contains some 31,000 clones, about 90% of which appear only once. This chain links TRBV19 with TRBJ2-7; D ambiguous. The sequences come from PBMCs, collected at tuberculosis diagnosis. The TCR comes from an adult with tuberculosis. For the CDR3, the DNA is TGTGCCAGTAGTTCGCGGAACTACGAGCAGTACTTC. It codes for CASSSRNYEQYF.